Shown below are 17 T cell receptor beta chains from a single sample sequenced in a study of T cells in Graves' hyperthyroidism and ophthalmopathy. What was amplified from RNA transcripts were TCR beta CDR3 regions. In the first-round RT-PCR of the TCR CDR3, the HTBI primer set was used. TCRdb re-called the multiplex PCR reads through MiXCR, storing one row per CDR3 protein. The sample consists of more than 500,000 distinct CDR3 sequences, about 16% of them appearing once. Sequencing was done on a sample of blood. The receptors were sampled from a woman under 40 with Graves' ophthalmopathy.

The chain employs TRBV27 and TRBJ1-2; D is unclear. Trimming cost V 4 bases and J 4 bases, with 13 bases left between them. Germline V gene sequence: CDR1 MNHEY, CDR2 SMNVEV (reference sequence). CDR3 length equals 14 residues. CDR3 amino acids: CASSYKAAPYGYTF. DNA for the CDR3: TGTGCCAGCAGTTATAAAGCCGCACCCTATGGCTACACCTTC.

This clonotype showed up just a few times. This chain links TRBV11-2 with TRBJ2-2; 7 bases agree with TRBD1. Per the germline V gene, CDR1 is SGHAT and CDR2 is FQNNGV. J lost 5 bases, V lost 5 bases, and 11 bases had no gene match. CDR3 length equals 16 residues. The CDR3 loop reads CASSPRTGVRTGELFF. DNA of the CDR3: TGTGCCAGCAGCCCGCGGACAGGAGTACGTACCGGGGAGCTGTTTTTT.

This clonotype was counted ten times or more. The V gene is TRBV7-2, the J gene TRBJ2-5, with D possibly being TRBD2 (5 bases). CDR1 and CDR2 (germline): SGHTA, FQGNSA. Trimming took 2 bases from V and 5 from J, leaving 9 bases between them. The CDR3 covers 13 residues. The CDR3 reads CASSLRGIETQYF. Here the CDR3 DNA reads TGTGCCAGCAGCTTAAGAGGGATCGAGACCCAGTACTTC.

This clonotype was picked up a small number of times. The J gene is TRBJ2-2, the V gene TRBV4-1; the match to TRBD2 covers 11 bases. V lost 2 bases and J lost 3; bases outside the gene matches: 5. Germline V CDR1 and CDR2: MGHRA, YSYEKL. This CDR3 contains 17 residues. This chain's CDR3 is CASSQQLAGVHTGELFF. The DNA of the CDR3 is TGCGCCAGCAGCCAACAACTAGCGGGAGTGCACACCGGGGAGCTGTTTTTT.

This clonotype was counted ten times or more. The V call is TRBV20-1, the J call TRBJ2-1, with TRBD2 matching over 8 bases. Trimming at V came to 3 bases and at J to 9 bases, leaving 10 bases not matched to a gene. Germline assignment: CDR1 DFQATT and CDR2 SNEGSKA (reference sequence). The CDR3 runs to 14 residues. The CDR3 DNA is TGCAGTGCTAGCATCGGGACTAGGATGCGTGAGCAGTTCTTC. Translation: CSASIGTRMREQFF.

This clonotype was counted at least ten times. The V gene is TRBV2, the J gene TRBJ2-1; 11 nucleotides align to TRBD2. There are 15 residues in the CDR3. Germline V lookup: CDR1 SNHLY, CDR2 FYNNEI. The V gene end was trimmed by 7 bases and the J gene end by 7 bases; junction bases not matched to a gene: 9. The CDR3 bases are TGTGCCAGCAAGAAACTAGCGGGAGTTGGGAATGAGCAGTTCTTC. Protein product: CASKKLAGVGNEQFF.

The table lists this clonotype with many counts. This chain connects TRBV30 to TRBJ2-1; 11 bases line up with TRBD2. The CDR3 length is 14 residues. CDR1 and CDR2 from the germline V gene are GTSNPN and SVGIG (reference sequence). Trimming at V came to 4 bases and at J to 2 bases, leaving 1 base not matched to a gene. DNA of the CDR3: TGTGCCTGGACGGGACTAGCGGCCTACAATGAGCAGTTCTTC. Its protein product is CAWTGLAAYNEQFF. Full variable domain (missing parts from reference TRBV30 and TRBJ2-1): SQTIHQWPATLVQPVGSPLSLECTVEGTSNPNLYWYRQAAGRGLQLLFYSVGIGQISSEVPQNLSASRPQDRQFILSSKKLLLSDSGFYLCAWTGLAAYNEQFFGPGTRLTVL.

The chain carries TRBV4-3 and TRBJ1-6; D unclear. Trimming shortened V by 0 bases and J by 8 bases, and 8 bases separated the two germline ends. CDR3 length equals 14 residues. Germline V lookup: CDR1 LGHNA, CDR2 YSLEER. Here the CDR3 reads CASSQEKGYSPLHF. CDR3 sequence (DNA): TGCGCCAGCAGCCAAGAGAAGGGATATTCACCCCTCCACTTT.

This clonotype has ten or more counts. The rearrangement joins TRBV3-1 to TRBJ2-7; D might be TRBD2 (6 bases). The germline gives CDR1 LGHDT, CDR2 YNNKEL (reference sequence). V lost 4 bases and J 6 bases, leaving 22 bases between the germline ends. The CDR3 is 16 amino acids. The CDR3 nucleotides read TGTGCCAGCAGCCTAGCGGAAAATCGGGCTCTGGGCGAGCAGTACTTC. It yields the protein CASSLAENRALGEQYF.

For this clonotype: One base away lies a much larger clone, so this may be a sequencing read error. This chain uses TRBV28 with TRBJ1-2; 8 nucleotides match TRBD1. The V and J ends lost 7 bases and 8 bases, in that order; junction bases with no gene match: 6. This CDR3 region has 12 residues. Germline CDR1 is MDHEN and CDR2 is SYDVKM. The chain's CDR3 is CASTRQGSGYTF. The CDR3 DNA reads TGTGCCAGCACGCGACAGGGGAGCGGCTACACCTTC.

This clonotype was detected ten times or more. The chain has TRBV4-1 and TRBJ1-5; no reliable D call. With 3 bases removed from V and 5 bases from J, the gap between germline ends came to 14 bases. The CDR3 totals 15 residues. CDR1 and CDR2 (germline): MGHRA, YSYEKL. CDR3 loop: CASSHSPPGDQPQHF. In DNA, the CDR3 is TGCGCCAGCAGCCACTCGCCGCCCGGGGATCAGCCCCAGCATTTT.

This clonotype has at least ten counts. The rearrangement joins TRBV7-2 to TRBJ2-3; 7 bases map to TRBD2. CDR3 length equals 18 residues. V gave up 5 bases and J gave up 2 bases; unmatched junction bases: 16. Germline V gene lookup returns CDR1 SGHTA and CDR2 FQGNSA. CDR3 nucleotides: TGTGCCAGCAGCCTACTCTCTAGCGGACCGATACTCACAGATACGCAGTATTTT. Its translation is CASSLLSSGPILTDTQYF.

This clonotype occurred a few times. The chain links TRBV15 to TRBJ1-5; D gene ambiguous. CDR3 length: 17 residues. Trimming removed 5 bases from V and 9 bases from J, with 26 bases in between. Germline V CDR1 and CDR2: LNHNV, YYDKDF (reference sequence). In DNA form, the CDR3 reads TGTGCCACCAGCGGAGTCTGCTCGGACGCATTATTCTGGCCCCAGCATTTT. Translation gives CATSGVCSDALFWPQHF.

The sample holds a few counts of this clonotype. The chain carries TRBV6-2 or TRBV6-3 and TRBJ2-2; tentative D call: TRBD2 (6 bases). V was clipped by 5 bases and J by 5 bases, with 18 bases between them. CDR1 MNHEY and CDR2 SVGEGT come from the germline V gene. This CDR3 region has 16 residues. The CDR3 bases are TGTGCCAGCAGTCCCAAATGGGGGGAGAGTACCGGGGAGCTGTTTTTT. It codes for CASSPKWGESTGELFF.

There are many counts of this clonotype. This chain connects TRBV30 to TRBJ2-3; TRBD2 aligns across 11 bases. V was clipped by 5 bases and J by 4 bases; unmatched bases: 8. CDR3 length equals 15 residues. In germline, CDR1 is GTSNPN, CDR2 SVGIG (reference sequence). CDR3 DNA: TGTGCCTGGGACTCGACTAGCGGGGTCGCAGATACGCAGTATTTT. It specifies CAWDSTSGVADTQYF.

This clonotype appeared many times. V usage is TRBV3-1 and J usage is TRBJ2-3; 10 bases are shared with TRBD1. With 8 bases clipped from V and 3 bases from J, the junction kept 2 bases outside the gene matches. This CDR3 contains 13 residues. Germline CDR1 is LGHDT and CDR2 is YNNKEL (reference sequence). The CDR3 is CASAGQGTDTQYF. The CDR3 nucleotides read TGTGCCAGCGCGGGACAGGGGACAGATACGCAGTATTTT.

This clonotype was counted many times. The chain joins TRBV28 to TRBJ1-5; 7 nucleotides align to TRBD1. Trimming removed 3 bases from V and 5 bases from J; junction bases left unmatched: 7. The germline CDR1 and CDR2 sequences are MDHEN and SYDVKM. This CDR3 has 15 residues. In DNA form, the CDR3 reads TGTGCCAGCAGTTTTGCAGGGGGAACCTATCAGCCCCAGCATTTT. Its translation is CASSFAGGTYQPQHF.